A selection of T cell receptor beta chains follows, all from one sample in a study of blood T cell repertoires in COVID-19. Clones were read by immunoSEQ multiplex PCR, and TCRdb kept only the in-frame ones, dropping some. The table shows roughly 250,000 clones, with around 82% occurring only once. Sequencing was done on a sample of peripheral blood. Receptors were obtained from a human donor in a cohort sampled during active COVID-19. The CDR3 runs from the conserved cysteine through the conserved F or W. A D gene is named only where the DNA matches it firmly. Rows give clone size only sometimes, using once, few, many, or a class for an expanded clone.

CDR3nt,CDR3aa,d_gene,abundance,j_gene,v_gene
TGTGCCAGCCGACCCCCCGGGGATACGCAGTATTTT,CASRPPGDTQYF,-,-,TRBJ2-3,TRBV12-3/TRBV12-4
TGTGCCAGCAGCACGGGACAGGGGCCCCTCTACGAGCAGTACTTC,CASSTGQGPLYEQYF,TRBD1,-,TRBJ2-7,TRBV7-9
TGTGCCAGCAGCTTAGCCCAGAGAAGTGCTTGGGACTGGTTCTACGAGCAGTACTTC,CASSLAQRSAWDWFYEQYF,-,-,TRBJ2-7,TRBV11-2
TGTGCCATCAGTGACCAGGGTTTGAACACTGAAGCTTTCTTT,CAISDQGLNTEAFF,-,-,TRBJ1-1,TRBV10-3
TGTGCCAGCAGCCAAGGTAACGGAGAGGGCCATGAGCAGTTCTTC,CASSQGNGEGHEQFF,-,-,TRBJ2-1,TRBV3-1/TRBV3-2
TGCGCCAGCAGCTCGACTAGCGGAGTATACAATGAGCAGTTCTTC,CASSSTSGVYNEQFF,TRBD2,few,TRBJ2-1,TRBV5-1
TGTGCCAGCAGGTGGGCCAGAGCTAACTATGGCTACACCTTC,CASRWARANYGYTF,-,-,TRBJ1-2,TRBV28
TGTGCCAGTAGTAAAAGCGGGAGGGCCACCAAAAACATTCAGTACTTC,CASSKSGRATKNIQYF,TRBD2,-,TRBJ2-4,TRBV19
TGTGCCAGCTCACCTGGGACTAGCGGGGACGAGCAGTTCTTC,CASSPGTSGDEQFF,TRBD2,-,TRBJ2-1,TRBV18
TGTGCCAGCTCACCAGGCAGGGGGCTAGGGGGCGATGAGCAGTTCTTC,CASSPGRGLGGDEQFF,TRBD1,-,TRBJ2-1,TRBV18
TGCGCCAGCAGTAATTCCCTTGGAGAATTCTTCTCCTACGAGCAGTACTTC,CASSNSLGEFFSYEQYF,-,-,TRBJ2-7,TRBV5-1
TGTGCCAGCAGTGGAGTACCCTACGAGCAGTACTTC,CASSGVPYEQYF,-,-,TRBJ2-7,TRBV2
TGTGCCAGCAGCCCGACACTACAGGGAACTGAAGCTTTCTTT,CASSPTLQGTEAFF,-,-,TRBJ1-1,TRBV5-4
TGTGCCAGCAGTTTCCGGGGTGACGTCGGGGAGCTGTTTTTT,CASSFRGDVGELFF,-,-,TRBJ2-2,TRBV27